Below, one T cell receptor (beta chain) is given with its context. As yet, its antigen is unknown. This specimen comes from a study of cytomegalovirus exposure and HLA in healthy donors. Whole-study findings and limits: TCR beta V segments were, for the most part, productive about 87% or about 30% of the time in an earlier analysis. There were several of the most significant clusters that appeared linked to common viral pathogens in a later analysis. For most TCR sequences rarity was the rule, although some public TCRs occurred in many donors. The investigators catalogued 150 or so TCR beta chains as cytomegalovirus-associated.

PCR primers comprised 60 Vbeta and 13 Jbeta primers. Assay used: immunoSEQ multiplex PCR; TCRdb lists only in-frame clones, some missing. The sample shows around 200,000 clones, about four fifths of them seen only once. The germline V gene has CDR1 SGHRS and CDR2 YFSETQ. The ends were cut back, 3 bases at V and 3 bases at J, with 15 bases in the middle. This CDR3 has 16 amino acids. The V call is TRBV5-1, the J call TRBJ2-2, with D possibly matching TRBD2 (5 bases). This TCR came from a woman aged 50 to 60 in good health and CMV-seropositive. The material sequenced was PBMCs. The CDR3 loop is CASSWTSSSDTGELFF. As DNA, the CDR3 is TGCGCCAGCAGCTGGACTTCCTCGTCAGACACCGGGGAGCTGTTTTTT.